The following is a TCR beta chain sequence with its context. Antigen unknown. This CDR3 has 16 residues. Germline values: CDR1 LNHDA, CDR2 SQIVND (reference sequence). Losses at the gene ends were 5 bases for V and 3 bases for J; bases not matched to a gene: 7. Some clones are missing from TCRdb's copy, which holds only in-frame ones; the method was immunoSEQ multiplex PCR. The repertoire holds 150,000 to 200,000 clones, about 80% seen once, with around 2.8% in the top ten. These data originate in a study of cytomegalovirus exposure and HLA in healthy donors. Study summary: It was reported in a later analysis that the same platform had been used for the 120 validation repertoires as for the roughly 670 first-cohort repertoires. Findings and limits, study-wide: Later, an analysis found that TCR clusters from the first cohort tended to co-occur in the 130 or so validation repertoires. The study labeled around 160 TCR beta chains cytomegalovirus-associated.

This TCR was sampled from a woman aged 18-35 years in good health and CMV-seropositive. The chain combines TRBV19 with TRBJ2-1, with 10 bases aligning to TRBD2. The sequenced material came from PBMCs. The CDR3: CASSPELAGVYNEQFF. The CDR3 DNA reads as TGTGCCAGTAGTCCAGAGCTAGCGGGGGTCTACAATGAGCAGTTCTTC.